This T cell receptor (beta chain) was retrieved from a study of blood T cell repertoires in COVID-19 (dated by TCRdb to the early 2020s). About the study as a whole: Collaborator samples came from the United States, Italy and Spain and covered acute and convalescent phases of COVID-19. The prospective study material was composed of cDNA or gDNA derived from T cells, B-cell-depleted T cells, or PBMCs. Subjects who had been exposed to COVID-19, were actively infected with it, or had recovered from it provided the deeply sampled blood TCRbeta repertoires that made up the dataset. The repertoires were released in a freely available public database intended as a resource for research on the immune response to SARS-CoV-2. The samples were drawn from the first 160 participants of the ongoing ImmuneRACE study and from 1,254 subjects provided by 6 global collaborators. A de-identified subject ID, COVID-19 status, age in years and sex were almost always included in the sample metadata. Where HLA class I and class II types were available, the types were taken from metadata supplied by the sample provider, not from assay-based typing.

General study outcomes and caveats: How much clinical and demographic metadata was included differed by source and by participant, and the metadata was provided uncurated.

The immunoSEQ Assay, a bias-controlled multiplex PCR, was used to amplify TCRbeta CDR3 regions from genomic DNA. The paper's processing steps were these. Within the assay, amplification of reference gene primers was used to estimate how many nucleated cells each sample contained. Sequence reads were collapsed and filtered to measure the absolute abundance of every unique TCRbeta CDR3 rearrangement. Productive Simpson clonality was computed per sample as the square root of Simpson's diversity index over productive rearrangements. This immuneACCESS table, as held by TCRdb, lists in-frame sequences with V and J called but not all clones. Of the missing ones, under half trace to an unresolved V gene in checked studies; the others have no known cause. V, J and clone size derive from that table, while D and trimming were established from the DNA sequence. The table for this sample lists roughly 400,000 clones; about 88% of them were counted only once. The ten largest clonotypes hold about 1.5% of the sample.

Enrolling through a virtual design, the prospective study's participants ranged in age from about 18 to 89 years and lived across roughly 24 United States geographic areas. In the prospective study, cohorts were assigned on the basis of participant-reported clinical history obtained from a screening survey and a study questionnaire. Exposed participants were defined as having been in contact with someone with a PCR-confirmed or clinician-diagnosed COVID-19 case within 2 weeks of study entry. In the prospective study, mobile phlebotomists collected whole blood, serum and a nasopharyngeal or oropharyngeal swab from each participant. Prospective study participants could optionally give additional blood draws and questionnaires over an approximately 2-month period. Prospective study blood samples were shipped either frozen or at room temperature before DNA extraction. The junction shows trimming of 1 base on V and 6 bases on J, and the gene matches do not reach 5 bases of it. Per the germline V gene, KGHSH is the CDR1 and LQKENI is the CDR2. Measured from the cysteine to the phenylalanine, the CDR3 is 15 residues long. Only the CDR3 portion is preserved as DNA: 45 bases, with reading frame beginning at the first base.

To note about this clone: Its recognized antigen is unknown. There are no base qualities to consult, and no much larger clone falls within one base.

This receptor chain uses TRBV18 and TRBJ2-4, and 8 junction bases match TRBD2. Sequenced material: PBMCs or T cells enriched from blood (not recorded which). The receptor's source is a young woman who had been exposed to COVID-19. The CDR3 here reads CASSPLAGRGNIQYF. The nucleotide sequence reads as follows: TGTGCCAGCTCACCACTAGCGGGGAGGGGAAACATTCAGTACTTC.